A selection of T cell receptor beta chains follows, all from one sample in a study of T cell changes during pregnancy in multiple sclerosis. TCRdb's table, derived via immunoSEQ multiplex PCR, lists solely in-frame clones and lacks some. The repertoire has 65,000 to 85,000 clones, 94% of them found once; the top ten carry less than 0.15%. Sequences were derived from CD4+ T cells from peripheral blood mononuclear cells, sampled after pregnancy. The source of these receptors is a female donor with multiple sclerosis, enrolled in a pregnancy study. Each CDR3 is given with its conserved first and last residue. D genes are given only for firm matches. Expanded clones get a size class; other rows say once, few or many, or leave the size out.

D gene	V gene	J gene	clone size	CDR3 protein	CDR3 DNA
TRBD2	TRBV6-6	TRBJ2-5	-	CASSSEREVRETQYF	TGTGCCAGCAGTTCCGAGCGGGAGGTTAGAGAGACCCAGTACTTC
-	TRBV5-4	TRBJ2-5	-	CASSLDDSTQETQYF	TGTGCCAGCAGCTTGGATGACAGTACCCAAGAGACCCAGTACTTC
TRBD1	TRBV4-1	TRBJ2-7	once	CASSQAWGQGVEEQYF	TGCGCCAGCAGCCAAGCTTGGGGACAGGGGGTTGAAGAGCAGTACTTC
TRBD2	TRBV14	TRBJ2-1	-	CASSHLAGAVNEQFF	TGTGCCAGCAGCCACCTAGCGGGAGCGGTAAATGAGCAGTTCTTC
-	TRBV6-1	TRBJ2-6	once	CASSVYGQGGLGSGANVLTF	TGTGCCAGCAGTGTATACGGCCAGGGGGGATTAGGGTCTGGGGCCAACGTCCTGACTTTC
TRBD1	TRBV6-5	TRBJ2-7	-	CASRWTGRSYEQYF	TGTGCCAGCAGGTGGACAGGGCGATCCTACGAGCAGTACTTC
-	TRBV30	TRBJ2-2	-	CAWRRQGIGELFF	TGTGCCTGGAGGAGGCAGGGCATCGGGGAGCTGTTTTTT
TRBD1	TRBV11-2	TRBJ1-2	-	CASSSGQGYGYTF	TGTGCCAGCAGCTCGGGACAGGGGTATGGCTACACCTTC
TRBD2	TRBV4-2	TRBJ2-2	-	CASSHPPRSGRGNTGELFF	TGTGCCAGCAGCCATCCTCCTCGTAGCGGGAGGGGTAACACCGGGGAGCTGTTTTTT
-	TRBV10-3	TRBJ1-1	-	CAISDSRGSNTEAFF	TGTGCCATCAGTGATAGTCGGGGATCGAACACTGAAGCTTTCTTT
-	TRBV11-2	TRBJ2-5	once	CASSPYYLAPETQYF	TGTGCCAGCAGCCCCTATTATCTAGCGCCTGAGACCCAGTACTTC
-	TRBV19	TRBJ1-2	-	CASSLLSANYGYTF	TGTGCCAGTAGTTTGCTCTCAGCTAACTATGGCTACACCTTC
TRBD2	TRBV28	TRBJ2-4	few	CASSLPKGLELAKNIQYF	TGTGCCAGCAGTCTCCCTAAGGGACTAGAATTGGCCAAAAACATTCAGTACTTC